Given below is one T cell receptor beta chain in context. Clones were read by immunoSEQ multiplex PCR, and TCRdb kept only the in-frame ones, dropping some. The sample has some 110,000 clones, 86% seen once. The sample originates from a study of T cell responses to AZD1222 COVID-19 vaccine. V gave up 5 bases and J gave up 4 bases, with 8 bases separating them. Looked up from germline, CDR1 is ENHRY and CDR2 is SYGVKD. The CDR3 spans 12 residues. This sequence originates from an adult who received the AZD1222 COVID-19 vaccine. The sample here was peripheral blood, taken 28 days after the second AZD1222 dose. J is TRBJ1-1 and V is TRBV10-3; D may be TRBD1 (6 bases). CDR3 region: CAISTGPTEAFF. The CDR3, as DNA: TGTGCCATCAGTACAGGGCCCACTGAAGCTTTCTTT.